This note documents a single T cell receptor (beta chain) sequence. The antigen is undetermined. Stated treatment: some 20 received Ad26.COV2.S at low or high dose, single or two shots; 5 received placebo; per-sample allocation not given. Sample collection was performed on day 63 after the first vaccine or placebo injection. TCRdb's table, derived via immunoSEQ multiplex PCR, lists solely in-frame clones and lacks some. The data contain approximately 410,000 clones, 80% to 95% of them singletons. The data belong to a study of Ad26.COV2.S vaccination and SARS-CoV-2 variants. General study findings and limits: It is possible that the TCR breadth and depth analyses underestimated the total T cell responses.

The source was peripheral blood, collected in a trial of Ad26.COV2.S vaccine versus placebo. The TCR comes from a person between 18 and 60 years old who received the Ad26.COV2.S COVID-19 vaccine or a placebo.

The CDR3 sequence is CASSQDSSGSSYNEQFF. The CDR3 DNA reads TGCGCCAGCAGCCAAGATTCTAGCGGAAGCTCCTACAATGAGCAGTTCTTC. This chain joins TRBV4-3 and TRBJ2-1; 7 nucleotides match TRBD2. The ends lost 0 bases at V and 0 bases at J; junction bases unmatched: 5. The CDR3 runs to 17 residues. CDR1 and CDR2 from the germline V gene are LGHNA and YSLEER.